The source of this TCR beta chain is a study of control samples from healthy donors and cancer patients. Libraries were prepared by immunoSEQ multiplex PCR; TCRdb keeps only in-frame clonotypes and omits some of them. Among tens of thousands of clones listed, around 93% were seen once. Sequenced input: PBMCs. The sequence was collected from a man aged 25-45 years with colorectal cancer.

CDR3 nucleotides: TGTGCCACCAGTGATTTGCATAGGCCCGAGGAGGGCCAAGAGACCCAGTACTTC. Its translation is CATSDLHRPEEGQETQYF. This chain uses TRBV24-1 with TRBJ2-5, with D possibly being TRBD2 (6 bases). Trimming took 0 bases from V and 1 from J, leaving 17 bases between them. The CDR3 extends over 18 amino acids. Germline assignment: CDR1 KGHDR and CDR2 SFDVKD.